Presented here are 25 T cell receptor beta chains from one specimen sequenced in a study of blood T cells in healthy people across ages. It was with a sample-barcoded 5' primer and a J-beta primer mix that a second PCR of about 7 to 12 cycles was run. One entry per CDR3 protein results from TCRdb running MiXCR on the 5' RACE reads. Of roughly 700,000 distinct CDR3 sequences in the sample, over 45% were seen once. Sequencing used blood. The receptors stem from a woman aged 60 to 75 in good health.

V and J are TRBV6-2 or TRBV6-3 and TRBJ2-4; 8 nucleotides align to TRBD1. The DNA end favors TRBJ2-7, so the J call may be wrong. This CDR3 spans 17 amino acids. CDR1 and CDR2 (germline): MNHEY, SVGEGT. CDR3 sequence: CASSYLWTGRTFDEQYF. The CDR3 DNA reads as TGTGCCAGCAGTTACCTTTGGACAGGGAGGACCTTCGACGAGCAGTACTTC.

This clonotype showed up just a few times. CDR3 amino acids: CSARRLAGESRNIQYF. CDR3 coding DNA: TGCAGTGCTAGAAGACTAGCGGGAGAGTCTAGAAACATTCAGTACTTC. The chain combines TRBV20-1 with TRBJ2-4, with 12 bases aligning to TRBD2. The CDR3 spans 16 residues. Germline CDR1 is DFQATT and CDR2 is SNEGSKA (reference sequence). Losses at the gene ends were 2 bases for V and 6 bases for J; bases not matched to a gene: 8.

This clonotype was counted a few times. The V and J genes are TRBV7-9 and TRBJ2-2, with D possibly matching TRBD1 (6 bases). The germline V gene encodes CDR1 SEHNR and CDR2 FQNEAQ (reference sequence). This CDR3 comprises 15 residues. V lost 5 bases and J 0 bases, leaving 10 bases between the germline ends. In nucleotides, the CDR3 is TGTGCCAGCAGCGCCGGGACATCGAACACCGGGGAGCTGTTTTTT. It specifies CASSAGTSNTGELFF.

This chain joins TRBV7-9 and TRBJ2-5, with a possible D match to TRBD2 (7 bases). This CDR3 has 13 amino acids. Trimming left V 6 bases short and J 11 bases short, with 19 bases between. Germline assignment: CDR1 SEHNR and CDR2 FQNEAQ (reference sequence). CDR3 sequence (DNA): TGTGCCAGCAGGACTAGCTGGGACAATGAGCAGTACTTC. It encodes CASRTSWDNEQYF.

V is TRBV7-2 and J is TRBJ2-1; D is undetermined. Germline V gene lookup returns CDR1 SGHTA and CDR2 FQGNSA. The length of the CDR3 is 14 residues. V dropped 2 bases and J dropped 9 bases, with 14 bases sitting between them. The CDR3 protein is CASSLSSQIGEQFF. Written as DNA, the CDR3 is TGTGCCAGCAGCTTAAGCTCCCAGATTGGTGAGCAGTTCTTC.

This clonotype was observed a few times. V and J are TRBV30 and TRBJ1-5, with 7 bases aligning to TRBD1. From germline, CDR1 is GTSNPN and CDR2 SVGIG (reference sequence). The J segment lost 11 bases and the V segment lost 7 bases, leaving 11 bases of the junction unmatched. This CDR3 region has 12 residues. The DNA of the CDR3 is TGTGCCTATGGGACAGATGGTCCAGCCCAGCATTTT. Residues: CAYGTDGPAQHF. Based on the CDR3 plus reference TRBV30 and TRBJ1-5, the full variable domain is SQTIHQWPATLVQPVGSPLSLECTVEGTSNPNLYWYRQAAGRGLQLLFYSVGIGQISSEVPQNLSASRPQDRQFILSSKKLLLSDSGFYLCAYGTDGPAQHFGDGTRLSIL.

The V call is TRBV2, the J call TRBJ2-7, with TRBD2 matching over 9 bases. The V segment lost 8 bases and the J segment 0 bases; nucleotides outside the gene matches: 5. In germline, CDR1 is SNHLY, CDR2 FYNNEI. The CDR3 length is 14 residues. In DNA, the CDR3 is TGTGCCAGCGTTAGCGGGAGTAGCTCCTACGAGCAGTACTTC. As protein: CASVSGSSSYEQYF.

This chain's CDR3 is CAISEYVGTGGYEQYF. CDR3 nucleotides: TGTGCCATCAGTGAGTACGTAGGGACAGGGGGTTACGAGCAGTACTTC. This chain joins TRBV10-3 and TRBJ2-7; 11 bases fit TRBD1. CDR1 ENHRY and CDR2 SYGVKD come from the germline V gene. The CDR3 extends over 16 amino acids. The junction had 6 bases not matched to a gene; V was cut back by 1 base and J by 4 bases.

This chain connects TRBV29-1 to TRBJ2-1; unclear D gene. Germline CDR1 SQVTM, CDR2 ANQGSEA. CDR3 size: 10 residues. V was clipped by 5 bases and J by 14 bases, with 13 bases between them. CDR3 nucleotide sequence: TGCAGCGTTTTAAGCGTGGTTGAGTTCTTC. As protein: CSVLSVVEFF.

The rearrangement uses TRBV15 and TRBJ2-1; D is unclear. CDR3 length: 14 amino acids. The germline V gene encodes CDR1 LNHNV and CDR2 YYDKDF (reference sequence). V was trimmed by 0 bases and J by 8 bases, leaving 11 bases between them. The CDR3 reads CATSRDVKRDEQFF. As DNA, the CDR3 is TGTGCCACCAGCAGAGACGTTAAACGGGATGAGCAGTTCTTC.

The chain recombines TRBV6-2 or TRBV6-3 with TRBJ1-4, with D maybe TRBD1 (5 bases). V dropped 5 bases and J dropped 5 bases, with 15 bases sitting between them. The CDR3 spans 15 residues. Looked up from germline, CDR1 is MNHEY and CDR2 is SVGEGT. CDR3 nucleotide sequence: TGTGCCAGCAGTCCGGACGGGGGTGCAAATGAAAAACTGTTTTTT. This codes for CASSPDGGANEKLFF.

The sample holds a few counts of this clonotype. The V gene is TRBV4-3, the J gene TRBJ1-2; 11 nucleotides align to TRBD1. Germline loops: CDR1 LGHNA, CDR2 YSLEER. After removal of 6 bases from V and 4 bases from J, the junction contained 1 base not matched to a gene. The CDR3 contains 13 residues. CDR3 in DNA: TGCGCCAGCAGGGGGACAGGGGGCTATGGCTACACCTTC. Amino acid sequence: CASRGTGGYGYTF.

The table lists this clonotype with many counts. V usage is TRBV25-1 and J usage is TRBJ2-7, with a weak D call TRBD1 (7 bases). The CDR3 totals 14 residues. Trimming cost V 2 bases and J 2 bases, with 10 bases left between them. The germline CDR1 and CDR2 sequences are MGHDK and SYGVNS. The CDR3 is CASSEAGTAYEQYF. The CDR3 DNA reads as TGTGCCAGCAGTGAAGCGGGGACAGCCTACGAGCAGTACTTC.

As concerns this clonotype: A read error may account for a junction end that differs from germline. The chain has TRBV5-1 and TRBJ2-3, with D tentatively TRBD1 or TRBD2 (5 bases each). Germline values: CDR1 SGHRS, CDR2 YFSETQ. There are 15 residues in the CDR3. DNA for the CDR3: TGCGCTAGCAGCCCGGGACGTCGGCAAATAGATACGCAGTATTTT. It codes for CASSPGRRQIDTQYF.

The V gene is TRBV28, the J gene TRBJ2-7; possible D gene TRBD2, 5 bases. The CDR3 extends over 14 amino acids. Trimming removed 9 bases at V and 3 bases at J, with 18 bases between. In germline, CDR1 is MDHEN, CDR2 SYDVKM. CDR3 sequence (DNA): TGTGCCAGTTGCACGGAGGCGTTAAGCTACGAGCAGTACTTC. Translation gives CASCTEALSYEQYF.

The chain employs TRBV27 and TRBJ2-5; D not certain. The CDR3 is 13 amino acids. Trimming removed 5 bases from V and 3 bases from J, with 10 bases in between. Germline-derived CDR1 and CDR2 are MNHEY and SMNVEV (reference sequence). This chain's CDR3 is CASSNIAEETQYF. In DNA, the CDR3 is TGTGCCAGCAGTAACATCGCCGAAGAGACCCAGTACTTC.

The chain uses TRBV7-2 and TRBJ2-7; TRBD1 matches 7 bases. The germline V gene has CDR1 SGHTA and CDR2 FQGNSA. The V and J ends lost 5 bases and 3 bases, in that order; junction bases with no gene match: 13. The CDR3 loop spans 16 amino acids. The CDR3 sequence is CASSASGTDIIYEQYF. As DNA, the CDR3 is TGTGCCAGCAGCGCCTCCGGGACAGACATAATCTACGAGCAGTACTTC.

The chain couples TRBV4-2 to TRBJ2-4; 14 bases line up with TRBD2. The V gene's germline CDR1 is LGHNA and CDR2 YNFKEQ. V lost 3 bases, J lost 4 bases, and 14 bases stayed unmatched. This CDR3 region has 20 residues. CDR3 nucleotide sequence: TGTGCCAGCAGCCAGTGGGGGGGACTAGCGGGAGACGGCCGAAAAAACATTCAGTACTTC. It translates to CASSQWGGLAGDGRKNIQYF.

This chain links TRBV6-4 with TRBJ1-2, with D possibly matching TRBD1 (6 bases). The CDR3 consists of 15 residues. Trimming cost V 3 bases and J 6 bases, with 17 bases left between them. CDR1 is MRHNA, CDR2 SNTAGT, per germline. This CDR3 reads CASSESAGRGNGYTF. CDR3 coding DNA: TGTGCCAGCAGTGAATCCGCTGGCAGGGGAAATGGCTACACCTTC.

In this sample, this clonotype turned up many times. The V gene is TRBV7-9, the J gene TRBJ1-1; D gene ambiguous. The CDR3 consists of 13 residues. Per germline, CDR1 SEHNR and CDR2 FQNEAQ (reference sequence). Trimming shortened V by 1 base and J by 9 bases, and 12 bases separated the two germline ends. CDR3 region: CASSLEMAGKAFF. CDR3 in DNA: TGTGCCAGCAGCTTAGAGATGGCGGGGAAAGCTTTCTTT.

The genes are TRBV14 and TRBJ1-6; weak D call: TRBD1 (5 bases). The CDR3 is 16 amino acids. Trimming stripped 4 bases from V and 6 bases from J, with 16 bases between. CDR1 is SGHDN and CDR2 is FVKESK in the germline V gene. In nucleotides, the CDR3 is TGTGCCAGCAGCCGAGGACCGGGACTGATTAATTCACCCCTCCACTTT. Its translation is CASSRGPGLINSPLHF.

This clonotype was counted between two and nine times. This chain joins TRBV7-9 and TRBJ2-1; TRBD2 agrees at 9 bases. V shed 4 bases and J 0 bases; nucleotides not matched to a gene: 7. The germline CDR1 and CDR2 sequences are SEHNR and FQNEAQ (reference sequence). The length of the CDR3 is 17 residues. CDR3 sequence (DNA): TGTGCCAGCAGCTCGGGGCTAGCGGGAATCTCCTACAATGAGCAGTTCTTC. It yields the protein CASSSGLAGISYNEQFF.

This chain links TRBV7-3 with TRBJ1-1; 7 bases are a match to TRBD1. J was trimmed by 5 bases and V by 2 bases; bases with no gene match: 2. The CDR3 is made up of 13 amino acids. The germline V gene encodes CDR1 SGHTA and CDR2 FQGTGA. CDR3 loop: CASSLQGVTEAFF. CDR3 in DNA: TGTGCCAGCAGCTTACAGGGGGTTACTGAAGCTTTCTTT.

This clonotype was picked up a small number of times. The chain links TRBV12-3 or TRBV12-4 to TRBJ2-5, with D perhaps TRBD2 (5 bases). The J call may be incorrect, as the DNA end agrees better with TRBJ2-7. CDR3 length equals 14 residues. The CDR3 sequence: CASSLPRLGNEQYF. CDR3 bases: TGTGCCAGCAGTTTACCTCGCCTCGGGAACGAGCAGTACTTC.

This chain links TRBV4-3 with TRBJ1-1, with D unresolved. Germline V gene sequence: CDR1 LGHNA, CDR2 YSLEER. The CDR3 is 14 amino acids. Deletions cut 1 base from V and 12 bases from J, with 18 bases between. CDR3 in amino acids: CASSQAISFQVSFF. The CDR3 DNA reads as TGCGCCAGCAGCCAAGCGATTTCATTCCAAGTATCTTTCTTT.